The rows below give T cell receptor beta chains drawn from one sample of a study of OX40 agonist ivuxolimab in advanced cancers. Clones were sequenced by immunoSEQ multiplex PCR, and TCRdb holds only the in-frame ones, with some missing. The sample lists about 73,000 clones; more than 80% were seen once. This specimen consisted of CD4+ or CD8+ T cells sorted from blood, obtained in a trial of the OX40 agonist ivuxolimab. These receptors all come from an adult with an advanced solid tumor such as melanoma, head and neck, liver or kidney cancer. Each CDR3 is given with its conserved first and last residue. D genes are given only for firm matches. The size entry is marked missing in some rows and otherwise reads once, few, many or a size class.

CDR3 DNA: TGCGCCAGCAGCTTCCAACCGGACCTCACACTCGGTGAGCAGTTCTTC
CDR3 protein: CASSFQPDLTLGEQFF
D gene: .
CDR3 length: 16
V gene: TRBV5-1
J gene: TRBJ2-1
clone size: .

CDR3 DNA: TGCAGCGGGGGGTCGATGAACGAAAAACTGTTTTTT
CDR3 protein: CSGGSMNEKLFF
D gene: .
CDR3 length: 12
V gene: TRBV29-1
J gene: TRBJ1-4
clone size: once

CDR3 DNA: TGTGCCAGCATCGGTAGGGACGGGTACTACGAGCAGTACTTC
CDR3 protein: CASIGRDGYYEQYF
D gene: .
CDR3 length: 14
V gene: TRBV6-5
J gene: TRBJ2-7
clone size: .

CDR3 DNA: TGTGCCAGCAGCTTGGAGCCAGTTACTAGCTCCTATAATTCACCCCTCCACTTT
CDR3 protein: CASSLEPVTSSYNSPLHF
D gene: .
CDR3 length: 18
V gene: TRBV5-6
J gene: TRBJ1-6
clone size: .

CDR3 DNA: TGTGCCAGCTCGAAGGGACAAGGACTAGCGGGATTCTCCTACGAGCAGTACTTC
CDR3 protein: CASSKGQGLAGFSYEQYF
D gene: TRBD2
CDR3 length: 18
V gene: TRBV18
J gene: TRBJ2-7
clone size: .

CDR3 DNA: TGTGCCAGCTCCAGGGACGGCTATGGCTACACCTTC
CDR3 protein: CASSRDGYGYTF
D gene: .
CDR3 length: 12
V gene: TRBV6-4
J gene: TRBJ1-2
clone size: .

CDR3 DNA: TGTGCCAGTAGTGCGCGGGACTCCCGCACAGATACGCAGTATTTT
CDR3 protein: CASSARDSRTDTQYF
D gene: .
CDR3 length: 15
V gene: TRBV19
J gene: TRBJ2-3
clone size: .

CDR3 DNA: TGTGCCAGCAGCTTAAAGGGAGGCGAGAGCACAGATACGCAGTATTTT
CDR3 protein: CASSLKGGESTDTQYF
D gene: .
CDR3 length: 16
V gene: TRBV7-3
J gene: TRBJ2-3
clone size: .

CDR3 DNA: TGTGCCAGCAGCATTCGGACTAGCGGGCGAAATCTCCCAGATACGCAGTATTTT
CDR3 protein: CASSIRTSGRNLPDTQYF
D gene: TRBD2
CDR3 length: 18
V gene: TRBV9
J gene: TRBJ2-3
clone size: .

CDR3 DNA: TGTGCCAGCAGCCCAGTGGGGGGCGCGAGGGAAAAACTGTTTTTT
CDR3 protein: CASSPVGGAREKLFF
D gene: .
CDR3 length: 15
V gene: TRBV7-2
J gene: TRBJ1-4
clone size: .

CDR3 DNA: TGTGCCACCGCCCCGGGCGGGAGGGGAACGCAGTATTTT
CDR3 protein: CATAPGGRGTQYF
D gene: TRBD2
CDR3 length: 13
V gene: TRBV6-5
J gene: TRBJ2-3
clone size: .

CDR3 DNA: TGTGCCAGCAGTTTTGTAGGCGGGAGGATCCACAATGAGCAGTTCTTC
CDR3 protein: CASSFVGGRIHNEQFF
D gene: TRBD2
CDR3 length: 16
V gene: TRBV7-2
J gene: TRBJ2-1
clone size: few

CDR3 DNA: TGTGCCAGCAGCCGCCGGGATCCACCAAGCGTATATGGCTACACCTTC
CDR3 protein: CASSRRDPPSVYGYTF
D gene: .
CDR3 length: 16
V gene: TRBV11-1
J gene: TRBJ1-2
clone size: .

CDR3 DNA: TGTGCCAGCTCACCAGCAGGGACCACGAACACTGAAGCTTTCTTT
CDR3 protein: CASSPAGTTNTEAFF
D gene: .
CDR3 length: 15
V gene: TRBV18
J gene: TRBJ1-1
clone size: .

CDR3 DNA: TGTGCCAGCAGCTTGGATGCAACTAATGAAAAACTGTTTTTT
CDR3 protein: CASSLDATNEKLFF
D gene: .
CDR3 length: 14
V gene: TRBV5-8
J gene: TRBJ1-4
clone size: .

CDR3 DNA: TGTGCCAGCAGACCCCTGGGGACTGGGGCCAACGTCCTGACTTTC
CDR3 protein: CASRPLGTGANVLTF
D gene: .
CDR3 length: 15
V gene: TRBV28
J gene: TRBJ2-6
clone size: .

CDR3 DNA: TGTGCCACCAGCAGAGATCTACTCAGTGACGCTTTCTTT
CDR3 protein: CATSRDLLSDAFF
D gene: .
CDR3 length: 13
V gene: TRBV15
J gene: TRBJ1-1
clone size: few

CDR3 DNA: TGTGCCAGTAGTATTCAATTCGGGGTTGGCTCCTACGAGCAGTACTTC
CDR3 protein: CASSIQFGVGSYEQYF
D gene: .
CDR3 length: 16
V gene: TRBV19
J gene: TRBJ2-7
clone size: .

CDR3 DNA: TGTGCCAGCAGTTTTAACGGGAGGAGCTACGAGCAGTACTTC
CDR3 protein: CASSFNGRSYEQYF
D gene: TRBD2
CDR3 length: 14
V gene: TRBV27
J gene: TRBJ2-7
clone size: .

CDR3 DNA: TGTGCCAGCAGCTTGGGACGAAACTCCTACAATGAGCAGTTCTTC
CDR3 protein: CASSLGRNSYNEQFF
D gene: .
CDR3 length: 15
V gene: TRBV5-6
J gene: TRBJ2-1
clone size: .

CDR3 DNA: TGTGCCAGTAGTCCTGACAGGCTCATCGGCGATGAGCAGTTCTTC
CDR3 protein: CASSPDRLIGDEQFF
D gene: .
CDR3 length: 15
V gene: TRBV19
J gene: TRBJ2-1
clone size: .

CDR3 DNA: TGTGCCAGCAGCTCCTGGGACGGCAAAAACATTCAGTACTTC
CDR3 protein: CASSSWDGKNIQYF
D gene: .
CDR3 length: 14
V gene: TRBV7-2
J gene: TRBJ2-4
clone size: .

CDR3 DNA: TGTGCCAGCAGAACAGGGACCACAGATACGCAGTATTTT
CDR3 protein: CASRTGTTDTQYF
D gene: .
CDR3 length: 13
V gene: TRBV9
J gene: TRBJ2-3
clone size: .

CDR3 DNA: TGTGCTAGTGGTGTGACCAGGGGACCCGAGTTAGATGAGCAGTTCTTC
CDR3 protein: CASGVTRGPELDEQFF
D gene: .
CDR3 length: 16
V gene: TRBV12-5
J gene: TRBJ2-1
clone size: .

CDR3 DNA: TGTGCCAGCAGTTACAGTAAAACTAGCAATGAGCAGTTCTTC
CDR3 protein: CASSYSKTSNEQFF
D gene: .
CDR3 length: 14
V gene: TRBV6-6
J gene: TRBJ2-1
clone size: .

CDR3 DNA: TGTGCCAGCAGCCATCTAAGGCCCGGGACAGGGATCTCCGAGCAGTACTTC
CDR3 protein: CASSHLRPGTGISEQYF
D gene: TRBD1
CDR3 length: 17
V gene: TRBV4-2
J gene: TRBJ2-7
clone size: .

CDR3 DNA: TGTGCCAGCAGCTCCACTAGCGGAAAGAGACGGGGGCAGTATTTT
CDR3 protein: CASSSTSGKRRGQYF
D gene: TRBD2
CDR3 length: 15
V gene: TRBV5-6
J gene: TRBJ2-3
clone size: once

CDR3 DNA: TGTGCCATTACAGAAAACTATGGCTACACCTTC
CDR3 protein: CAITENYGYTF
D gene: .
CDR3 length: 11
V gene: TRBV28
J gene: TRBJ1-2
clone size: .

CDR3 DNA: TGTGCCAGCAGACCGGGACTTAACTACAATGAGCAGTTCTTC
CDR3 protein: CASRPGLNYNEQFF
D gene: .
CDR3 length: 14
V gene: TRBV27
J gene: TRBJ2-1
clone size: .

CDR3 DNA: TGTGCCAGCAGTTCGGGGACAGGGTCTGGAGGAAACACCATATATTTT
CDR3 protein: CASSSGTGSGGNTIYF
D gene: TRBD1
CDR3 length: 16
V gene: TRBV6-5
J gene: TRBJ1-3
clone size: .

CDR3 DNA: TGTGCCAGCACAGGGGGGCCCGGGGAGCTGTTTTTT
CDR3 protein: CASTGGPGELFF
D gene: .
CDR3 length: 12
V gene: TRBV27
J gene: TRBJ2-2
clone size: once

CDR3 DNA: TGTGCCAGCAGTTCGACAGGGGACCCCTCTGGGGCCAACGTCCTGACTTTC
CDR3 protein: CASSSTGDPSGANVLTF
D gene: TRBD1
CDR3 length: 17
V gene: TRBV28
J gene: TRBJ2-6
clone size: once